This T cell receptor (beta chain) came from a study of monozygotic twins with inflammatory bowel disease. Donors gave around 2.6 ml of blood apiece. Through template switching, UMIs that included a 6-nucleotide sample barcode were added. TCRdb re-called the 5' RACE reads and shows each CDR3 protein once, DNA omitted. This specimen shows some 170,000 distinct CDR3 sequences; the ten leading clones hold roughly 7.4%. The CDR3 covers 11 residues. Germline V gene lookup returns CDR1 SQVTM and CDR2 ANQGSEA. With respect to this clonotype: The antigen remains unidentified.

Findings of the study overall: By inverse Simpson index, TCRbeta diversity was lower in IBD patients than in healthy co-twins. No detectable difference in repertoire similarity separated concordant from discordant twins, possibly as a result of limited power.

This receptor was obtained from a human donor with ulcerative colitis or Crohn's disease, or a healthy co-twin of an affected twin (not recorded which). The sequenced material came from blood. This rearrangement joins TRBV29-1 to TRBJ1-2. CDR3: CSVVSEGGYTF.